This T cell receptor (beta chain) was recovered during a study of cytomegalovirus exposure and HLA in healthy donors. Findings and limits, study-wide: TRBV6-2, TRBV6-3 and some other V segments were unresolvable in 87-base-pair reads.

As to this clone: Its specificity is not known.

CDR1 KGHSH and CDR2 LQKENI come from the germline V gene. The CDR3 is 14 residues long. The V end lost 0 bases, the J end lost 0 bases, and 5 bases lay between the germline ends. It was with 60 Vbeta and 13 Jbeta primers that the PCR ran. Produced via immunoSEQ multiplex PCR; TCRdb's table is partial and in-frame only. The repertoire has over 60,000 clones, 60% to 85% of them found once; the top ten carry about an eighth. V usage is TRBV18 and J usage is TRBJ1-2; D unclear. The receptor was derived from a man between 65 and 79 years old in good health and CMV-seronegative. Sequenced: PBMCs. CDR3: CASSPPTPNYGYTF. DNA of the CDR3: TGTGCCAGCTCACCACCCACTCCTAACTATGGCTACACCTTC. The full variable domain, completed using reference TRBV18 and TRBJ1-2, is NAGVMQNPRHLVRRRGQEARLRCSPMKGHSHVYWYRQLPEEGLKFMVYLQKENIIDESGMPKERFSAEFPKEGPSILRIQQVVRGDSAAYFCASSPPTPNYGYTFGSGTRLTVV.